The sequence of this T cell receptor beta chain was determined in a study of T-cell reconstitution after alpha-beta-depleted transplantation in children. This CDR3 has 12 residues. V gave up 2 bases and J gave up 2 bases, with 3 bases separating them. The V gene's germline CDR1 is SGHNT and CDR2 YYREEE (reference sequence). There are many counts of this clonotype. Preparation of the TCRbeta library was carried out with unique molecular identifiers. TCRdb re-called the PCR reads with MiXCR, one entry per CDR3 protein. This sample has roughly 100,000 distinct CDR3 sequences, with 4.5% to 7.5% found just once.

The gene calls are TRBV5-4 and TRBJ2-3, with D unclear. Material: PBMCs, mostly from graft donor cells, obtained 60 days after TCRalphabeta/CD19-depleted stem cell transplant. The TCR originated in a female patient younger than 10 who had a stem cell transplant for Fanconi anemia, so the T cells may come from the graft donor. This CDR3 reads CASSLYTDTQYF. The CDR3 coding sequence is TGTGCCAGCAGCTTATACACAGATACGCAGTATTTT.